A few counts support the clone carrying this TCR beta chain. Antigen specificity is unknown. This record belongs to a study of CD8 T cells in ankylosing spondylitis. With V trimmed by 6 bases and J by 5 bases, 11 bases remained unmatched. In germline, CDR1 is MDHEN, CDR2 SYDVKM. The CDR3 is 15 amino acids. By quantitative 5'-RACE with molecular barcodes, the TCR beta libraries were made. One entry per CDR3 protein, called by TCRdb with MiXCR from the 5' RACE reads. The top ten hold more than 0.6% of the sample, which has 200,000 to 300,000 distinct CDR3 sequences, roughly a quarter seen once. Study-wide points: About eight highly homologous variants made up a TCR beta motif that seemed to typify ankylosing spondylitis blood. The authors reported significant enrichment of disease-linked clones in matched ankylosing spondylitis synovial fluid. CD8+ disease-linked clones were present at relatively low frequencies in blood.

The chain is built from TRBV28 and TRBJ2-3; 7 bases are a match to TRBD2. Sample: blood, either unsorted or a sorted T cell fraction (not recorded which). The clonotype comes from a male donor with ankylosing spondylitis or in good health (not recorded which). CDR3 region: CASSPGGGPGDTQYF. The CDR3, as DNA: TGTGCCAGCAGCCCAGGCGGGGGTCCTGGAGATACGCAGTATTTT.